This entry lists 15 T cell receptor beta chains sequenced from one sample in a study of cytomegalovirus exposure and HLA in healthy donors (dated by TCRdb to the late 2010s). The method behind the library was the immunoSEQ multiplex PCR assay. TCRdb took this table from immuneACCESS and kept in-frame rearrangements with V and J called. Such tables lack part of the clones; where checked against another copy, unresolved V genes explain under half of the gap, and the rest is unexplained. The sample contains 55,000 to 70,000 clones, about 89% of them found a single time. Of the sample, 1.5% to 2% falls within the top ten clones. The sample comprised PBMCs. These receptors originate from a woman aged 18-30 years in good health and CMV-seronegative.

The gene calls are TRBV28 and TRBJ1-3, with TRBD1 matching 7 bases. Germline V CDR1 and CDR2: MDHEN, SYDVKM. V was pared by 1 base and J by 3 bases, with 9 bases of the junction left unmatched. The CDR3 runs 17 residues. The CDR3 spells CASSLYIQGIGGNTIYF. DNA for the CDR3: TGTGCCAGCAGTTTATACATACAGGGGATCGGTGGAAACACCATATATTTT.

The chain combines TRBV4-3 with TRBJ2-4; a possible D gene is TRBD1 (6 bases). V shed 0 bases and J shed 4 bases, with 16 bases lying between them. This CDR3 comprises 17 residues. Germline CDR1 is LGHNA and CDR2 is YSLEER. CDR3 nucleotides: TGCGCCAGCAGCCAAGATCAAGGACAGAGGGTGAAAAACATTCAGTACTTC. Its protein product is CASSQDQGQRVKNIQYF.

The genes are TRBV5-1 and TRBJ2-3; TRBD2 agrees at 8 bases. Germline assignment: CDR1 SGHRS and CDR2 YFSETQ. The CDR3 runs to 16 residues. V lost 6 bases and J lost 0; bases outside the gene matches: 9. The CDR3 DNA is TGCGCCAGCAACGTCTGGGCTAGCGGGAGCACAGATACGCAGTATTTT. This sequence encodes CASNVWASGSTDTQYF.

This sequence joins TRBV7-9 and TRBJ1-4; D gene uncertain. Trimming stripped 5 bases from V and 7 bases from J, with 17 bases between. This CDR3 is built from 15 residues. CDR1 and CDR2 (germline): SEHNR, FQNEAQ (reference sequence). Written as DNA, the CDR3 is TGTGCCAGCAGCGCGCCAGGACTCGTAGGTGAAAAACTGTTTTTT. Protein product: CASSAPGLVGEKLFF.

J is TRBJ1-4 and V is TRBV10-3, with D uncertain. Germline CDR1 ENHRY, CDR2 SYGVKD. The length of the CDR3 is 13 residues. V lost 7 bases, J lost 1 base, and 7 bases lay in between. This CDR3 reads CAIKAGTNEKLFF. As DNA, the CDR3 is TGTGCCATCAAGGCGGGAACTAATGAAAAACTGTTTTTT.

This chain connects TRBV5-1 to TRBJ2-5; 8 positions match TRBD2. CDR1 and CDR2 (germline): SGHRS, YFSETQ. Trimming at V came to 2 bases and at J to 0 bases, leaving 12 bases not matched to a gene. This CDR3 comprises 18 residues. CDR3 protein: CASSLMGWGAGDQETQYF. CDR3 sequence (DNA): TGCGCCAGCAGCTTAATGGGGTGGGGAGCGGGGGACCAAGAGACCCAGTACTTC.

This clone was seen more than once but under ten times. The chain is built from TRBV2 and TRBJ2-7; a weak D match, TRBD2 (5 bases). The germline V and J ends were trimmed by 8 bases and 4 bases, with 15 bases remaining between them. The CDR3 has 13 amino acids. Germline values: CDR1 SNHLY, CDR2 FYNNEI. CDR3 loop: CASAFITGYEQYF. In nucleotides, the CDR3 is TGTGCCAGCGCTTTCATTACGGGGTACGAGCAGTACTTC.

The chain couples TRBV7-9 to TRBJ1-5; the match to TRBD1 covers 8 bases. The V and J ends lost 1 base and 11 bases, in that order; junction bases with no gene match: 7. Germline loops: CDR1 SEHNR, CDR2 FQNEAQ (reference sequence). CDR3 length: 14 residues. The CDR3 region is CASSLGQGPPTQHF. DNA for the CDR3: TGTGCCAGCAGCTTAGGACAGGGGCCGCCAACCCAGCATTTT.

The rearrangement links TRBV27 to TRBJ2-5, with D possibly TRBD1 on 6 matching bases. CDR3 length: 14 amino acids. Germline CDR1 and CDR2: MNHEY and SMNVEV (reference sequence). The V and J ends lost 5 bases and 4 bases respectively, with 14 bases between them. CDR3 DNA sequence: TGTGCCAGCAGTCAACAGGGCTTAGCAGAGACCCAGTACTTC. Translating gives CASSQQGLAETQYF.

The chain joins TRBV29-1 to TRBJ2-1; 7 bases agree with TRBD2. The junction had 0 bases not matched to a gene; V was cut back by 4 bases and J by 3 bases. In germline, CDR1 is SQVTM, CDR2 ANQGSEA. This CDR3 comprises 12 residues. The CDR3 coding sequence is TGCAGCGTTGGGGGGGGCTACAATGAGCAGTTCTTC. Translation: CSVGGGYNEQFF.

The V and J genes are TRBV6-4 and TRBJ2-7; D possibly corresponds to TRBD2 (6 bases). Per germline, CDR1 MRHNA and CDR2 SNTAGT. The CDR3 loop spans 15 amino acids. Trimming pared 3 bases from V and 0 bases from J, leaving 12 bases between. CDR3 residues: CASSERGGPSYEQYF. CDR3 nucleotide sequence: TGTGCCAGCAGTGAGCGGGGTGGACCCTCCTACGAGCAGTACTTC.

This chain uses TRBV18 with TRBJ2-1; possible D gene TRBD2, 6 bases. This CDR3 comprises 13 residues. V dropped 6 bases and J dropped 5 bases, with 11 bases sitting between them. Germline V gene sequence: CDR1 KGHSH, CDR2 LQKENI. CDR3 DNA: TGTGCCAGCTCGGGACTGAGCAACAATGAGCAGTTCTTC. This gives the protein CASSGLSNNEQFF.

The chain employs TRBV19 and TRBJ2-7; TRBD1 aligns across 10 bases. CDR3 size: 15 residues. V lost 9 bases, J lost 5 bases, and 13 bases stayed unmatched. Germline-derived CDR1 and CDR2 are LNHDA and SQIVND (reference sequence). The CDR3 is CASQGRDRGLNEQYF. CDR3 bases: TGTGCCAGCCAAGGCCGGGACAGGGGCCTGAACGAGCAGTACTTC.

V gene TRBV19 combines with J gene TRBJ2-3; 7 nucleotides agree with TRBD2. Germline V CDR1 and CDR2: LNHDA, SQIVND (reference sequence). J gave up 7 bases and V 5 bases, and 9 bases lay outside the gene matches. The CDR3 covers 14 residues. The CDR3 DNA reads TGTGCCAGTAGTTTAGGACTAGTCGGTAATACGCAGTATTTT. It is translated as CASSLGLVGNTQYF.

The CDR3 spells CASSSSGRESSTGELFF. In DNA form, the CDR3 reads TGTGCCAGCAGCTCTAGCGGGAGGGAGTCGAGTACCGGGGAGCTGTTTTTT. This chain joins TRBV13 and TRBJ2-2; TRBD2 agrees at 12 bases. CDR1 and CDR2 (germline): PRHDT, FYEKMQ (reference sequence). The CDR3 is 17 residues long. The ends lost 4 bases at V and 5 bases at J; junction bases unmatched: 8.